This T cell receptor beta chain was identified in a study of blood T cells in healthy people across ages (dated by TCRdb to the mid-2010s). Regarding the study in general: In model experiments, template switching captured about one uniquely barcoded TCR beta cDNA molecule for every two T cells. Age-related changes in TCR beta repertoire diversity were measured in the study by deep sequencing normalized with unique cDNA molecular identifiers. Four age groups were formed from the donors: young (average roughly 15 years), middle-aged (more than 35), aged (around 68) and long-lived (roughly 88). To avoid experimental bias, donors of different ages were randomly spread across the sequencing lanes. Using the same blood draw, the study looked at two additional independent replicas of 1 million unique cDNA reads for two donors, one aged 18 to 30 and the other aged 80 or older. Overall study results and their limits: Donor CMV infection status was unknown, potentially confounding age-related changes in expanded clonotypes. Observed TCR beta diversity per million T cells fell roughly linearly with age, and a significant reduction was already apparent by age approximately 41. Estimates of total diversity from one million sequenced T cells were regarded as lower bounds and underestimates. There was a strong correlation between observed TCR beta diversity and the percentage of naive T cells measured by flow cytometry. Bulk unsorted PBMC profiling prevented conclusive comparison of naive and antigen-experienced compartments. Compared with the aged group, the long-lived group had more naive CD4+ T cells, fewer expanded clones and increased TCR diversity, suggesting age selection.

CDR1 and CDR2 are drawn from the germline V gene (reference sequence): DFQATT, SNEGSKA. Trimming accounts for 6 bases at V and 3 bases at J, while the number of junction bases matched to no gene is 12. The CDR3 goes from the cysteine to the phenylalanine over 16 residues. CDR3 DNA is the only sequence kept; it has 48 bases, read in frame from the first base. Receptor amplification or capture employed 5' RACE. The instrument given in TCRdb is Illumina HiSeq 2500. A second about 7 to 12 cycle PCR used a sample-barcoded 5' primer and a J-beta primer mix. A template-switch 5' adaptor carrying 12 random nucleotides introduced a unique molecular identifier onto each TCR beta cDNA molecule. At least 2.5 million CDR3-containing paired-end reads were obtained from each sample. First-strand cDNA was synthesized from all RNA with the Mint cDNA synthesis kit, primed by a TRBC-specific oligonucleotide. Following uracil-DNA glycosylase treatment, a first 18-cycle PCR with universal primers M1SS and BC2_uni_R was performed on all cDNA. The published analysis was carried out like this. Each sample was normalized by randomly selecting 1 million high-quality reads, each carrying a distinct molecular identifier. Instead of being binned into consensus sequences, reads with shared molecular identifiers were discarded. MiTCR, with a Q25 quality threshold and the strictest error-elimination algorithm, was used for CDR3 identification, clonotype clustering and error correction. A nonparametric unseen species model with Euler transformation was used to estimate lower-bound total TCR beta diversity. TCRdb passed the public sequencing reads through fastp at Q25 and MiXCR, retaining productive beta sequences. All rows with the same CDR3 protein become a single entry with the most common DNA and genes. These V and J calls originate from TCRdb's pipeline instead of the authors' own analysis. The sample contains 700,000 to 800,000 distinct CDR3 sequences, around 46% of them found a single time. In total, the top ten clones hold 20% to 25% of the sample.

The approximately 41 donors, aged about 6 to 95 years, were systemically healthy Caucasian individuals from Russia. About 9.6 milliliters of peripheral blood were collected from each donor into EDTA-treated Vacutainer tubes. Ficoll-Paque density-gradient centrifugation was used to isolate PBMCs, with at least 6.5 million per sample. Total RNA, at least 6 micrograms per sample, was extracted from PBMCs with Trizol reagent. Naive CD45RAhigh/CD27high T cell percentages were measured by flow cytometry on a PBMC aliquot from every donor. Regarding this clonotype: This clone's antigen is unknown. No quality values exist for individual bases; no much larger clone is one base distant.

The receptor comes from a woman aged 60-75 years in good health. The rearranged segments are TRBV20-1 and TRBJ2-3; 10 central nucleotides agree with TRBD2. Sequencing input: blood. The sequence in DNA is TGCAGTGCCCAGAGGGCAGCGGGAGGGGGTACAGATACGCAGTATTTT. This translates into CSAQRAAGGGTDTQYF.